This TCR beta chain came from a study of post-analysis software for immune sequencing data. Study background: Relapsing-remitting, secondary progressive and progressive-relapsing forms made up the multiple sclerosis disease courses. Study results and limitations: Clustering by F measure revealed strong co-clustering among samples prepared together in one batch. Multiple sclerosis was associated with a significant reduction in normalized Chao1 diversity relative to controls. Comparison of patients with controls showed about 5 TRBV segments more frequent in patients, TRBV5-6, TRBV5-1 and TRBV20-1 among them.

Prepared libraries of TCR beta cDNA carried unique molecular identifiers. Each CDR3 protein is one row after TCRdb ran MiXCR on the PCR reads. The sample has around 500,000 distinct CDR3 sequences; 34% are singletons. Germline assignment: CDR1 LNHNV and CDR2 YYDKDF (reference sequence). The V gene lost 0 bases and the J gene lost 9 bases, with 12 bases spanning the gap. This CDR3 has 14 residues. This clonotype was seen only a few times. Its antigen remains unknown. This clonotype originated in a girl under 18 with multiple sclerosis. The sample comprised blood. V usage is TRBV15 and J usage is TRBJ2-4; D may correspond to TRBD1 or TRBD2 (5 bases each). As DNA, the CDR3 is TGTGCCACCAGCAGAGATCTCTCAGGGAGCATTCAGTACTTC. Translated: CATSRDLSGSIQYF.